Listed here are 27 T cell receptor beta chains from one sample, sequenced in a study of CD8+ T cells in alopecia areata. cDNA reverse transcribed from extracted RNA served as the sequencing template. Assay: immunoSEQ multiplex PCR; the TCRdb copy retains only in-frame clones and omits some. The table records 100,000 to 150,000 clones, less than 50% of them present only once. The sequenced sample consisted of NKG2D-low CD8+ T cells sorted from blood. These receptors were obtained from a human donor with alopecia areata.

This clone was observed a few times. J is TRBJ2-7 and V is TRBV27; 11 bases align to TRBD1. Germline values: CDR1 MNHEY, CDR2 SMNVEV (reference sequence). This CDR3 spans 15 amino acids. The V segment lost 6 bases and the J segment 1 base; nucleotides outside the gene matches: 5. Written as DNA, the CDR3 is TGTGCCAGCAGCTTAGGGACAGGGGGTTCCTACGAGCAGTACTTC. Its protein product is CASSLGTGGSYEQYF.

The chain has TRBV29-1 and TRBJ2-7, with TRBD1 as a possible D gene (6 bases). The CDR3 length is 12 residues. Deletions cut 7 bases from V and 0 bases from J, with 10 bases between. Germline V gene data show CDR1 as SQVTM and CDR2 as ANQGSEA. The chain's CDR3 is CSAQGTSYEQYF. For the CDR3, the DNA is TGCAGCGCGCAGGGGACCTCCTACGAGCAGTACTTC.

This clone was picked up a small number of times. This sequence joins TRBV29-1 and TRBJ2-4; 7 nucleotides agree with TRBD1. Germline V CDR1 and CDR2: SQVTM, ANQGSEA. This CDR3 region has 13 residues. The trim removed 0 bases at V and 7 bases at J, leaving 3 bases unmatched. CDR3 sequence: CSVEDDRENIQYF. The CDR3 nucleotides are TGCAGCGTTGAAGACGACAGGGAGAACATTCAGTACTTC.

This sequence joins TRBV4-1 and TRBJ1-5; the match to TRBD1 covers 9 bases. The germline gives CDR1 MGHRA, CDR2 YSYEKL. J was trimmed by 1 base and V by 7 bases; bases with no gene match: 5. The CDR3 contains 15 residues. This CDR3 reads CASNEGQGSNQPQHF. The CDR3 DNA follows: TGCGCCAGCAACGAGGGACAGGGCAGCAATCAGCCCCAGCATTTT.

In its sample, this clone was seen many times. The chain couples TRBV30 to TRBJ2-2; D remains unclear. Per the germline V gene, CDR1 is GTSNPN and CDR2 is SVGIG (reference sequence). The CDR3 is 15 residues long. V lost 2 bases to trimming and J lost 5 bases, with 15 bases between them. The CDR3 loop is CAWSPAEYSTGELFF. Written as DNA, the CDR3 is TGTGCCTGGAGTCCGGCTGAATATAGTACCGGGGAGCTGTTTTTT.

This chain connects TRBV30 to TRBJ2-2; no clear D gene. This CDR3 region has 11 residues. CDR1 and CDR2 from the germline V gene are GTSNPN and SVGIG (reference sequence). Between the trimmed V and J ends, which lost 7 bases and 8 bases, there was a span of 11 bases. In DNA form, the CDR3 reads TGTGCCTCCGACACCCGGGGGGAGCTGTTTTTT. Its protein is CASDTRGELFF.

This clone has just a few counts. The chain carries TRBV30 and TRBJ2-1, with a weak D call TRBD2 (6 bases). This CDR3 is 16 amino acids long. The germline gives CDR1 GTSNPN, CDR2 SVGIG (reference sequence). The ends were cut back, 1 base at V and 0 bases at J, with 13 bases in the middle. The CDR3 here is CAWSEDYLGSYNEQFF. The CDR3 coding sequence is TGTGCCTGGAGTGAGGACTACTTAGGCTCCTACAATGAGCAGTTCTTC. The variable domain in full, completed from reference TRBV30 and TRBJ2-1, reads SQTIHQWPATLVQPVGSPLSLECTVEGTSNPNLYWYRQAAGRGLQLLFYSVGIGQISSEVPQNLSASRPQDRQFILSSKKLLLSDSGFYLCAWSEDYLGSYNEQFFGPGTRLTVL.

V is TRBV5-6 and J is TRBJ2-7; TRBD1 aligns across 9 bases. V gave up 2 bases and J gave up 4 bases; unmatched junction bases: 1. Germline CDR1 and CDR2: SGHDT and YYEEEE. The CDR3 is 13 amino acids. This chain's CDR3 is CASSLQGAYEQYF. The CDR3 DNA reads TGTGCCAGCAGCTTACAGGGGGCGTACGAGCAGTACTTC.

This CDR3 reads CASTPRSRPDTQYF. The CDR3 DNA follows: TGTGCCAGCACCCCAAGGTCCCGCCCAGATACGCAGTATTTT. This sequence joins TRBV27 and TRBJ2-3, with D unclear. Germline CDR1 reads MNHEY; CDR2 reads SMNVEV (reference sequence). V lost 7 bases to trimming and J lost 4 bases, with 15 bases between them. The CDR3 spans 14 residues.

This clone was seen only once. The chain is built from TRBV7-9 and TRBJ2-7, with 8 bases that match TRBD2. CDR1 SEHNR and CDR2 FQNEAQ come from the germline V gene (reference sequence). V was clipped by 6 bases and J by 3 bases; unmatched bases: 10. The CDR3 has 15 amino acids. The CDR3 sequence: CASSHRTSGNYEQYF. CDR3 nucleotide sequence: TGTGCCAGCAGTCACCGAACTAGCGGAAACTACGAGCAGTACTTC.

CDR3 DNA: TGTGCCAGCAGCTTATTCGTTAACGAGCAGTACTTC. This codes for CASSLFVNEQYF. The chain links TRBV11-2 to TRBJ2-5; D call uncertain. The J call may not be correct, given that the DNA end is closer to TRBJ2-7. Germline CDR1 and CDR2: SGHAT and FQNNGV. The CDR3 runs to 12 residues.

The chain employs TRBV29-1 and TRBJ1-1, with a tentative D call TRBD1 (6 bases). Germline CDR1 is SQVTM and CDR2 is ANQGSEA. Between the trimmed V and J ends, which lost 5 bases and 3 bases, there was a span of 13 bases. The CDR3 extends over 13 amino acids. The CDR3 bases are TGCAGCGTTCTGGGGGGCGCACACACTGAAGCTTTCTTT. Its protein product is CSVLGGAHTEAFF.

CDR3 residues: CASRTGDWGEQYF. In nucleotides, the CDR3 is TGCGCCAGCAGGACAGGAGACTGGGGGGAGCAGTACTTC. V and J are TRBV23-1 and TRBJ2-7; TRBD1 might be the D (6 bases). TRBV23-1 falls under the ORF class, with uncertain function. V was trimmed by 6 bases and J by 7 bases, leaving 16 bases between them. The CDR3 length is 13 residues.

The genes are TRBV30 and TRBJ2-1, with a tentative D call TRBD1 (6 bases). The CDR3 extends over 13 amino acids. The germline V gene encodes CDR1 GTSNPN and CDR2 SVGIG (reference sequence). V was trimmed by 4 bases and J by 0 bases, leaving 7 bases between them. CDR3 amino acids: CAWMGHSYNEQFF. The CDR3 DNA sequence: TGTGCCTGGATGGGACACTCCTACAATGAGCAGTTCTTC.

The V and J genes are TRBV29-1 and TRBJ2-1, with D uncertain. The CDR3 covers 10 residues. CDR1 is SQVTM, CDR2 ANQGSEA, per germline. V dropped 7 bases and J dropped 1 base, with 2 bases sitting between them. In DNA form, the CDR3 reads TGCAGCGGATCCTACAATGAGCAGTTCTTC. Its translation is CSGSYNEQFF.

The chain recombines TRBV29-1 with TRBJ1-2; TRBD1 agrees at 8 bases. With V trimmed by 3 bases and J by 6 bases, 6 bases remained unmatched. The length of the CDR3 is 13 residues. Looked up from germline, CDR1 is SQVTM and CDR2 is ANQGSEA. The chain's CDR3 is CSVEGDRLDGYTF. In nucleotides, the CDR3 is TGCAGCGTTGAGGGGGACAGGCTAGATGGCTACACCTTC.

This clone has more than one count but fewer than ten. This chain links TRBV21-1 with TRBJ1-2; the table's D call, TRBD1, was not checked against the DNA. TRBV21-1 has pseudogene status. The CDR3 has 14 amino acids. In nucleotides, the CDR3 is TGTGCCAGCAGCAGCCCAGGGGGCCGCTATGGCTACACCTTC. As protein: CASSSPGGRYGYTF.

This chain links TRBV20-1 with TRBJ2-2, with D unclear. The CDR3 has 11 residues. The germline CDR1 and CDR2 sequences are DFQATT and SNEGSKA (reference sequence). With 5 bases removed from V and 3 bases from J, the gap between germline ends came to 4 bases. Written as DNA, the CDR3 is TGCAGTGCTCCGTACACCGGGGAGCTGTTTTTT. It translates to CSAPYTGELFF.

The V call is TRBV9, the J call TRBJ2-7; D call uncertain. This CDR3 comprises 12 residues. Germline V gene lookup returns CDR1 SGDLS and CDR2 YYNGEE. The ends were cut back, 3 bases at V and 2 bases at J, with 6 bases in the middle. The CDR3 spells CASSAGAYEQYF. CDR3 sequence (DNA): TGTGCCAGCAGCGCCGGTGCCTACGAGCAGTACTTC.

This clone was picked up a small number of times. The chain recombines TRBV29-1 with TRBJ2-4; 9 positions agree with TRBD1. The CDR3 extends over 13 amino acids. Germline lookup yields CDR1 SQVTM and CDR2 ANQGSEA. The V segment lost 4 bases and the J segment 7 bases; nucleotides outside the gene matches: 5. For the CDR3, the DNA is TGCAGCGTTGTCTTGGGGACAGGGAACATTCAGTACTTC. This translates into CSVVLGTGNIQYF.

The rearrangement joins TRBV30 to TRBJ1-2; no definite D call. CDR1 and CDR2 from the germline V gene are GTSNPN and SVGIG (reference sequence). This CDR3 spans 13 amino acids. The germline V and J ends were trimmed by 6 bases and 6 bases, with 17 bases remaining between them. The CDR3 region is CACHGLPEDGYTF. The CDR3 DNA reads as TGTGCCTGCCACGGGTTACCTGAGGATGGCTACACCTTC.

The chain joins TRBV29-1 to TRBJ2-7; D gene unclear. Trimming pared 3 bases from V and 11 bases from J, leaving 11 bases between. This CDR3 has 10 amino acids. Germline CDR1 SQVTM, CDR2 ANQGSEA. The CDR3 DNA reads as TGCAGCGTTGATCCTAATCAGGAGTACTTC. Protein sequence: CSVDPNQEYF.

This clone was seen many times. CDR3 region: CASSMGVSDTQYF. The CDR3 DNA sequence: TGTGCCAGTAGTATGGGAGTTTCAGATACGCAGTATTTT. V usage is TRBV19 and J usage is TRBJ2-3, with D maybe TRBD2 (5 bases). V was shortened by 3 bases and J by 4 bases, with 8 bases between the two germline ends. The CDR3 consists of 13 residues. Germline V CDR1 and CDR2: LNHDA, SQIVND (reference sequence).

There are a few counts of this clone. This chain joins TRBV7-9 and TRBJ2-7; D may be TRBD2 (7 bases). The germline V gene encodes CDR1 SEHNR and CDR2 FQNEAQ (reference sequence). Trimming shortened V by 5 bases and J by 4 bases, and 15 bases separated the two germline ends. The CDR3 totals 14 residues. In DNA form, the CDR3 reads TGTGCCAGCAGCGGAGCGGGACAACCATACGAGCAGTACTTC. Translating gives CASSGAGQPYEQYF.

The rearrangement links TRBV6-4 to TRBJ2-3, with a possible D match to TRBD1 (5 bases). This CDR3 region has 13 residues. Per the germline V gene, CDR1 is MRHNA and CDR2 is SNTAGT. Trimming took off 4 bases at V and 2 bases at J, with 7 bases between the two ends. The chain's CDR3 is CASSARVTDTQYF. CDR3 in DNA: TGTGCCAGCAGTGCCAGGGTCACAGATACGCAGTATTTT.

A few counts support this clone. The gene calls are TRBV28 and TRBJ2-3; D unclear. The CDR3 totals 13 residues. Trimming took 4 bases from V and 10 from J, leaving 15 bases between them. Germline V gene sequence: CDR1 MDHEN, CDR2 SYDVKM. CDR3 in amino acids: CASSSDLVEAQYF. CDR3 coding DNA: TGTGCCAGCAGTTCAGACTTGGTCGAGGCGCAGTATTTT.

The sample holds a few counts of this clone. This chain uses TRBV27 with TRBJ2-7; D ambiguous. The CDR3 contains 10 residues. Germline lookup yields CDR1 MNHEY and CDR2 SMNVEV (reference sequence). Trimming pared 8 bases from V and 2 bases from J, leaving 4 bases between. CDR3 loop: CASGAYEQYF. CDR3 DNA sequence: TGTGCCAGCGGTGCCTACGAGCAGTACTTC.